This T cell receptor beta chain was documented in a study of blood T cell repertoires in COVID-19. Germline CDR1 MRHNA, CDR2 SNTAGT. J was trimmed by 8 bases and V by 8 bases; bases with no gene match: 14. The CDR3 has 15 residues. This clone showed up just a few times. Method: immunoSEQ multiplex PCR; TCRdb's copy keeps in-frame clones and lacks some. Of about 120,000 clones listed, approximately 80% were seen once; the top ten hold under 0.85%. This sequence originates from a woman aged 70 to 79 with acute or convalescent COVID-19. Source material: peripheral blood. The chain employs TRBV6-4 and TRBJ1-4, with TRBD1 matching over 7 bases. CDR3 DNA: TGTGCCAGCGAGTTGGCGGACAGGTGGGGCGAAAAACTGTTTTTT. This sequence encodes CASELADRWGEKLFF.